This entry lists 30 T cell receptor beta chains sequenced from one sample in a study of blood T cell repertoires in COVID-19. TCRdb keeps only in-frame clones here, not all; method: immunoSEQ multiplex PCR. The profile shows around 130,000 clones, 84% of them singletons. Sequenced: peripheral blood. These receptors all come from a woman aged 80 or over with acute or convalescent COVID-19.

This chain joins TRBV29-1 and TRBJ2-7; 9 bases are a match to TRBD2. V was clipped by 7 bases and J by 5 bases; unmatched bases: 12. CDR3 length: 14 residues. From germline, CDR1 is SQVTM and CDR2 ANQGSEA. The CDR3 reads CSARSGRFPNEQYF. CDR3 nucleotides: TGCAGCGCGCGTAGCGGGAGATTTCCTAACGAGCAGTACTTC.

This clone was found once. J is TRBJ2-2 and V is TRBV7-2, with no clear D. Trimming cost V 2 bases and J 0 bases, with 7 bases left between them. From germline, CDR1 is SGHTA and CDR2 FQGNSA. There are 15 residues in the CDR3. The CDR3 loop is CASSLYPANTGELFF. The CDR3 coding sequence is TGTGCCAGCAGCTTATATCCGGCGAACACCGGGGAGCTGTTTTTT.

The CDR3 loop is CASGLNPNTGELFF. In DNA form, the CDR3 reads TGTGCCAGCGGGCTCAATCCAAACACCGGGGAGCTGTTTTTT. This chain connects TRBV27 to TRBJ2-2; the D is unclear. This CDR3 region has 14 residues. Germline-derived CDR1 and CDR2 are MNHEY and SMNVEV (reference sequence). V was pared by 8 bases and J by 2 bases, with 12 bases between.

The CDR3 region has the DNA TGCAGCGTTAGGACAGGGGGGGACACTGAAGCTTTCTTT. Protein: CSVRTGGDTEAFF. V is TRBV29-1 and J is TRBJ1-1; TRBD1 aligns across 10 bases. Trimming cost V 5 bases and J 3 bases; bases outside gene matches: 3. Germline V gene sequence: CDR1 SQVTM, CDR2 ANQGSEA. CDR3 length: 13 residues.

The rearrangement links TRBV3-1 (or the pseudogene TRBV3-2) to TRBJ2-3; TRBD2 agrees at 7 bases. The CDR3 length is 13 residues. V was clipped by 5 bases and J by 5 bases; unmatched bases: 4. Germline loops: CDR1 LGHDT, CDR2 YNNKEL (reference sequence). CDR3 sequence: CASSGGVEDTQYF. The CDR3 DNA sequence: TGTGCCAGCAGCGGGGGGGTCGAAGATACGCAGTATTTT.

The rearrangement joins TRBV27 to TRBJ2-7, with TRBD1 as a possible D gene (6 bases). CDR1 MNHEY and CDR2 SMNVEV come from the germline V gene (reference sequence). The CDR3 loop spans 15 amino acids. V lost 5 bases and J 3 bases, leaving 17 bases between the germline ends. In DNA form, the CDR3 reads TGTGCCAGCAGTCCGCTGGACAGAATAATCTACGAGCAGTACTTC. Its protein is CASSPLDRIIYEQYF.

This chain connects TRBV5-5 to TRBJ2-5, with 9 nucleotides matching TRBD1. J was trimmed by 4 bases and V by 1 base; bases with no gene match: 8. Germline lookup yields CDR1 SGHKS and CDR2 YYEKEE (reference sequence). This CDR3 has 16 amino acids. CDR3 residues: CASSLFPGQGSETQYF. Written as DNA, the CDR3 is TGTGCCAGCAGCTTGTTCCCAGGACAGGGGTCAGAGACCCAGTACTTC.

The chain carries TRBV5-6 and TRBJ2-5, with unresolved D. CDR1 and CDR2 from the germline V gene are SGHDT and YYEEEE. V was trimmed by 0 bases and J by 3 bases, leaving 6 bases between them. The CDR3 contains 13 residues. The chain's CDR3 is CASSLALKETQYF. As DNA, the CDR3 is TGTGCCAGCAGCTTGGCTCTTAAAGAGACCCAGTACTTC.

The J gene is TRBJ2-7, the V gene TRBV2, with D hard to call. Germline lookup yields CDR1 SNHLY and CDR2 FYNNEI. The CDR3 contains 14 residues. The V end lost 6 bases, the J end lost 4 bases, and 16 bases lay between the germline ends. CDR3 amino acids: CASREQRNLYEQYF. CDR3 DNA sequence: TGTGCCAGCAGAGAGCAGAGGAACCTTTACGAGCAGTACTTC.

Only one count was recorded for this clone. The rearrangement joins TRBV10-3 to TRBJ2-1, with TRBD2 as a possible D gene (5 bases). This CDR3 region has 17 residues. V was pared by 0 bases and J by 8 bases, with 20 bases between. From germline, CDR1 is ENHRY and CDR2 SYGVKD. Written as DNA, the CDR3 is TGTGCCATCAGTGAGTCGACGGTGAGGGAGAGGGCCCATGAGCAGTTCTTC. Its translation is CAISESTVRERAHEQFF.

This clone was detected only a few times. The chain recombines TRBV5-1 with TRBJ2-2; 8 nucleotides match TRBD1. V shed 4 bases and J 4 bases; nucleotides not matched to a gene: 15. Germline V CDR1 and CDR2: SGHRS, YFSETQ. This CDR3 is 18 amino acids long. The CDR3 nucleotides read TGCGCCAGCAGCGCCGGGACAGGCCTACCCCTATCCACCGGGGAGCTGTTTTTT. Translation: CASSAGTGLPLSTGELFF.

The chain links TRBV18 to TRBJ2-7; D is uncertain. Germline CDR1 reads KGHSH; CDR2 reads LQKENI. CDR3 length: 15 amino acids. V lost 2 bases to trimming and J lost 2 bases, with 13 bases between them. CDR3 DNA: TGTGCCAGCTCACCAGGTGGCAGCAGGACCTACGAGCAGTACTTC. Translated: CASSPGGSRTYEQYF.

This rearrangement joins TRBV15 to TRBJ1-4; TRBD1 is a possible D gene (5 bases). The CDR3 spans 18 residues. Per germline, CDR1 LNHNV and CDR2 YYDKDF (reference sequence). V lost 0 bases and J 6 bases, leaving 20 bases between the germline ends. This CDR3 reads CATSRDRVGQGSHEKLFF. CDR3 nucleotide sequence: TGTGCCACCAGCAGAGATAGGGTGGGGCAGGGTAGTCATGAAAAACTGTTTTTT.

This clone was recorded only once. The J gene is TRBJ1-1, the V gene TRBV12-3 or TRBV12-4; maybe TRBD1 (6 bases). The length of the CDR3 is 13 residues. The V end lost 3 bases, the J end lost 7 bases, and 12 bases lay between the germline ends. CDR3 in DNA: TGTGCCAGCAGTTTGGGGGGGCTCGGTGAAGCTTTCTTT. It is translated as CASSLGGLGEAFF.

V and J are TRBV4-1 and TRBJ1-2; 9 bases are shared with TRBD1. Per the germline V gene, CDR1 is MGHRA and CDR2 is YSYEKL. The CDR3 extends over 14 amino acids. V lost 3 bases, J lost 4 bases, and 3 bases stayed unmatched. CDR3 region: CASSQKTGGYGYTF. Here the CDR3 DNA reads TGCGCCAGCAGCCAGAAGACAGGGGGCTATGGCTACACCTTC.

The chain employs TRBV10-3 and TRBJ2-1, with 9 bases matching TRBD2. The CDR3 contains 16 residues. V trimming: 0 bases; J trimming: 5 bases; junction bases outside the gene matches: 5. Germline assignment: CDR1 ENHRY and CDR2 SYGVKD. DNA for the CDR3: TGTGCCATCAGTGAGTCGAGACGGACTAGCGACAATGAGCAGTTCTTC. It translates to CAISESRRTSDNEQFF.

The chain links TRBV7-2 to TRBJ2-3, with a tentative D call TRBD2 (6 bases). Trimming took off 3 bases at V and 0 bases at J, with 13 bases between the two ends. Germline assignment: CDR1 SGHTA and CDR2 FQGNSA. The CDR3 spans 16 residues. Here the CDR3 DNA reads TGTGCCAGCAGCTTTTACCGGGACTTCAGCACAGATACGCAGTATTTT. This encodes CASSFYRDFSTDTQYF.

The chain employs TRBV6-2 or TRBV6-3 and TRBJ1-1; D gene uncertain. There are 13 residues in the CDR3. The V and J ends lost 5 bases and 3 bases respectively, with 10 bases between them. The germline V gene encodes CDR1 MNHEY and CDR2 SVGEGT. CDR3 in DNA: TGTGCCAGCAGTGTAGCATGGGACACTGAAGCTTTCTTT. Encoded protein: CASSVAWDTEAFF.

This clone has only one observation. Other DNA sequences in the same sample also yield this CDR3. V and J are TRBV29-1 and TRBJ1-2; 10 positions match TRBD1. The V and J ends lost 7 bases and 2 bases, in that order; junction bases with no gene match: 4. Per germline, CDR1 SQVTM and CDR2 ANQGSEA. This CDR3 spans 13 amino acids. This CDR3 is CSAGTGANYGYTF. CDR3 DNA sequence: TGCAGCGCCGGGACAGGGGCCAACTATGGCTACACCTTC. The full variable domain, completed using reference TRBV29-1 and TRBJ1-2, is SAVISQKPSRDICQRGTSLTIQCQVDSQVTMMFWYRQQPGQSLTLIATANQGSEATYESGFVIDKFPISRPNLTFSTLTVSNMSPEDSSIYLCSAGTGANYGYTFGSGTRLTVV.

This clone was detected only once. The rearrangement uses TRBV5-1 and TRBJ2-3; the match to TRBD2 covers 10 bases. Losses at the gene ends were 2 bases for V and 11 bases for J; bases not matched to a gene: 8. This CDR3 has 14 amino acids. Germline CDR1 SGHRS, CDR2 YFSETQ. CDR3 amino acids: CASSLAGGPREQYF. For the CDR3, the DNA is TGCGCCAGCAGCTTAGCGGGAGGGCCGCGGGAGCAGTATTTT.

Comments on this clone: One end of the junction fails to match germline, which may point to a read error. The chain has TRBV9 and TRBJ1-5; D is possibly TRBD1 (5 bases). CDR1 is SGDLS and CDR2 is YYNGEE in the germline V gene. CDR3 length: 16 residues. CDR3 sequence (DNA): TGTGCCAGCAGCGTAGGGCGACAGCTTAGCTATCAGCCCCAGCATTTT. Encoded protein: CASSVGRQLSYQPQHF.

The chain carries TRBV5-4 and TRBJ1-6; perhaps TRBD1 as D (6 bases). Germline V gene sequence: CDR1 SGHNT, CDR2 YYREEE (reference sequence). V lost 4 bases and J lost 10, with 18 bases in between. This CDR3 comprises 15 residues. The CDR3 here is CASSPVQGSGSPLHF. CDR3 coding DNA: TGTGCCAGCAGCCCGGTGCAGGGGTCGGGATCACCCCTCCACTTT.

DNA of the CDR3: TGTGCCAGCAGCTTAGGAGGACTAGCGGGATTAGCGGATACGCAGTATTTT. It codes for CASSLGGLAGLADTQYF. V is TRBV5-6 and J is TRBJ2-3; 12 bases map to TRBD2. This CDR3 comprises 17 residues. Germline V CDR1 and CDR2: SGHDT, YYEEEE. Trimming removed 2 bases from V and 6 bases from J; junction bases left unmatched: 10.

This sequence joins TRBV19 and TRBJ1-2; 8 nucleotides line up with TRBD1. CDR1 and CDR2 from the germline V gene are LNHDA and SQIVND (reference sequence). V lost 5 bases, J lost 4 bases, and 6 bases stayed unmatched. The CDR3 is made up of 14 amino acids. Here the CDR3 reads CASSGRQGPYGYTF. In DNA form, the CDR3 reads TGTGCCAGTAGTGGGAGACAGGGGCCCTATGGCTACACCTTC. The variable domain in full, completed from reference TRBV19 and TRBJ1-2, reads DGGITQSPKYLFRKEGQNVTLSCEQNLNHDAMYWYRQDPGQGLRLIYYSQIVNDFQKGDIAEGYSVSREKKESFPLTVTSAQKNPTAFYLCASSGRQGPYGYTFGSGTRLTVV.

This chain uses TRBV3-1 (or the pseudogene TRBV3-2) with TRBJ1-5; possible D gene TRBD1, 5 bases. The CDR3 sequence is 18 residues long. The V end lost 1 base, the J end lost 0 bases, and 16 bases lay between the germline ends. Germline values: CDR1 LGHDT, CDR2 YNNKEL (reference sequence). Written as DNA, the CDR3 is TGTGCCAGCAGCCAAGGTCCCCCAGGGCTTCTTAGCAATCAGCCCCAGCATTTT. Translating it yields CASSQGPPGLLSNQPQHF.

The chain carries TRBV5-8 and TRBJ2-7; 8 bases are a match to TRBD1. From germline, CDR1 is SGHTS and CDR2 YDEGEE. Trimming took 0 bases from V and 4 from J; bases not matched to a gene: 6. The CDR3 runs to 15 residues. CDR3 nucleotide sequence: TGTGCCAGCAGCTTGGTTTTGGGACAGGTGTACGAGCAGTACTTC. Residues: CASSLVLGQVYEQYF. Using reference TRBV5-8 and TRBJ2-7 for the parts outside the CDR3, the full variable domain is EAGVTQSPTHLIKTRGQQATLRCSPISGHTSVYWYQQALGLGLQFLLWYDEGEERNRGNFPPRFSGRQFPNYSSELNVNALELEDSALYLCASSLVLGQVYEQYFGPGTRLTVT.

The CDR3, as DNA: TGTGCCAGCAGTTCCGAACAGGGGGTGTACTATGGCTACACCTTC. Its translation: CASSSEQGVYYGYTF. This chain connects TRBV6-6 to TRBJ1-2; 8 bases fit TRBD1. The J segment lost 3 bases and the V segment lost 4 bases, leaving 7 bases of the junction unmatched. The CDR3 has 15 residues. The germline V gene encodes CDR1 MNHNY and CDR2 SVGAGI (reference sequence).

This chain connects TRBV6-5 to TRBJ1-5, with 7 bases lining up with TRBD1. The CDR3 is made up of 15 amino acids. Germline V gene data show CDR1 as MNHEY and CDR2 as SVGAGI. With V trimmed by 5 bases and J by 1 base, 5 bases remained unmatched. The chain's CDR3 is CASSRTRGSNQPQHF. For the CDR3, the DNA is TGTGCCAGCAGTCGAACCAGGGGGAGCAATCAGCCCCAGCATTTT.

V gene TRBV6-5 combines with J gene TRBJ1-1; D is perhaps TRBD1 (5 bases). Trimming removed 7 bases from V and 4 bases from J, with 16 bases in between. The length of the CDR3 is 14 residues. The germline CDR1 and CDR2 sequences are MNHEY and SVGAGI. This chain's CDR3 is CASTISRGSTEAFF. Written as DNA, the CDR3 is TGTGCCAGCACCATCTCCCGGGGGAGCACTGAAGCTTTCTTT.

This sequence joins TRBV29-1 and TRBJ1-1; TRBD1 might be the D (6 bases). The germline CDR1 and CDR2 sequences are SQVTM and ANQGSEA. Trimming pared 7 bases from V and 1 base from J, leaving 13 bases between. This CDR3 is built from 13 residues. The CDR3 bases are TGCAGCGACGTACAGGGCGAGAACACTGAAGCTTTCTTT. It translates to CSDVQGENTEAFF.